The rows below give T cell receptor beta chains drawn from one sample of a study of shared clonotypes between healthy human individuals. Libraries were prepared by immunoSEQ multiplex PCR; TCRdb keeps only in-frame clonotypes and omits some of them. The table includes approximately 2,000,000 clones, around 93% detected once. Specimen: naive CD4+ T cells from PBMCs. The source is a man in his late teens or twenties in good health. Some clones in this sample may be carry-over from other donors' samples. Each CDR3 is given with its conserved first and last residue. Size is omitted from some rows. Given values are once, few, many or a class for expanded clones.

CDR3aa	abundance	j_gene	v_gene
CASIPPPGAGLTYEQYF	NA	TRBJ2-7	TRBV28
CAWSNPHASYGYTF	NA	TRBJ1-2	TRBV30
CASSQPRGGTPADF	NA	TRBJ2-7	TRBV28
CASSPTPGGTQYF	once	TRBJ2-5	TRBV5-1
CASSTPGTGDIEQYF	NA	TRBJ2-7	TRBV25-1
CASSLGLAAITGYQETQYF	NA	TRBJ2-5	TRBV5-1
CASSSRGSGAYEQYF	NA	TRBJ2-7	TRBV27
CASSSGLAGGNEQFF	NA	TRBJ2-1	TRBV5-1
CASSPLTAGDEQFF	NA	TRBJ2-1	TRBV18
CASLAAGLGASTDTQYF	NA	TRBJ2-3	TRBV2
CASSPVAGGSHNEQFF	NA	TRBJ2-1	TRBV7-8
CATLRADRLGGYTF	NA	TRBJ1-2	TRBV6-5
CSARLYYEQFF	NA	TRBJ2-1	TRBV20-1
CASSLEGSGETQYF	NA	TRBJ2-5	TRBV5-5
CATSRRLDYEQYF	NA	TRBJ2-7	TRBV15
CASLARAGTEAFF	NA	TRBJ1-1	TRBV28
CASSMPGRGYYEQYF	NA	TRBJ2-7	TRBV19
CASSSLRRGTYEQYF	once	TRBJ2-7	TRBV7-6
CASSSNPTSRGPDEQYF	once	TRBJ2-7	TRBV7-3
CASSWNVGGEIEQYF	NA	TRBJ2-7	TRBV7-9
CASSSHLSGRSYEQYF	NA	TRBJ2-7	TRBV7-9
CASSPGVRPYYEQYF	NA	NA	TRBV7-9
CASGTRTPVDEQFF	once	TRBJ2-1	TRBV28
CASSDLGTGTEAFF	NA	TRBJ1-1	TRBV2
CASSPLLILAGHYNEQFF	NA	TRBJ2-1	TRBV18
CASSPAASPYNEQFF	NA	TRBJ2-1	TRBV7-2
CASSDGSQGQFF	NA	TRBJ2-1	TRBV6-5
CATSRDSRSYTIYF	NA	TRBJ1-3	TRBV15
CASSGIRGHGYTF	NA	TRBJ1-2	TRBV5-1
CSVDGRQGAGGETQYF	NA	TRBJ2-5	TRBV29-1
CASSWAGGYNEQFF	NA	TRBJ2-1	TRBV28
CASSSGQGRAKTF	NA	TRBJ1-2	TRBV7-2
CASSSGQGNEKLFF	NA	TRBJ1-4	TRBV5-1
CASSPIQFSYNEQFF	NA	TRBJ2-1	TRBV18
CASSRSRGETQYF	NA	TRBJ2-5	TRBV10-1
CASSFGRQGSQPQHF	NA	TRBJ1-5	TRBV27
CASSLEGGRGYTF	NA	TRBJ1-2	TRBV5-1
CASSYQGRTEAFF	NA	TRBJ1-1	TRBV7-8
CASSPTQGWAANNYGYTF	NA	TRBJ1-2	TRBV5-1
CASSIQAGTVYGYTF	NA	TRBJ1-2	TRBV9
CASSFSTGTGIEAFF	NA	TRBJ1-1	TRBV5-1
CASSPPGTGNSYEQYF	NA	TRBJ2-7	TRBV18
CASSSTQGRTEAFF	NA	TRBJ1-1	TRBV6-5
CASSLPFVGYTF	few	TRBJ1-2	TRBV28
CASSYSRQGLNTEAFF	NA	TRBJ1-1	TRBV6-5
CASSPSGWDTQYF	NA	TRBJ2-3	TRBV18
CASSVGGAGVRNNEQFF	NA	TRBJ2-1	TRBV9
CASRGSYSYNEQFF	NA	TRBJ2-1	TRBV28
CASSTDGQASFGGYTF	once	TRBJ1-2	TRBV19
CASSPLTGTGTEAFF	NA	TRBJ1-1	TRBV5-8
CASSQLAGVGDEQFF	NA	TRBJ2-1	TRBV4-2
CASSLMAGTLNEQFF	NA	TRBJ2-1	TRBV7-2
CASSKEKAGEATEAFF	once	TRBJ1-1	TRBV21-1
CASRQIPKADTQYF	NA	TRBJ2-3	TRBV27
CASSYSVGNTDTQYF	NA	TRBJ2-3	TRBV6-5
CASSPSIRAINTLNEQFF	NA	TRBJ2-1	TRBV18
CASSLRSGGNQPQHF	NA	TRBJ1-5	TRBV28
CASSQRDRGNNEQFF	NA	TRBJ2-1	TRBV7-8
CASSRQGALLETQYF	once	TRBJ2-5	TRBV6-1